Here is one T cell receptor beta chain with its context. The antigen is not known. The sample is drawn from a study of post-analysis software for immune sequencing data. Study context: Relapsing-remitting, secondary progressive and progressive-relapsing courses of multiple sclerosis were included.

Germline V gives CDR1 KGHDR, CDR2 SFDVKD. The CDR3 runs 15 residues. V was shortened by 0 bases and J by 0 bases, with 7 bases between the two germline ends. Prepared libraries of TCR beta cDNA carried unique molecular identifiers. TCRdb processed the PCR reads anew with MiXCR; each CDR3 protein has one entry. The data contain about 770,000 distinct CDR3 sequences, around 42% of them seen just once; the ten biggest clones take up 4.9%. Whole-study results and caveats: Patients carried a handful of TRBV segments more frequently than controls did, and TRBV5-6, TRBV5-1 and TRBV20-1 were among them. F-measure co-clustering was strong for batch-matched samples. Multiple sclerosis patients had significantly lower normalized Chao1 diversity than controls.

This sequence was found in a girl under 18 with multiple sclerosis. The specimen sequenced was blood. The V gene is TRBV24-1, the J gene TRBJ2-5; D gene uncertain. The CDR3 is CATSDLLGDQETQYF. The CDR3, as DNA: TGTGCCACCAGTGATTTGCTGGGTGACCAAGAGACCCAGTACTTC.